What follows are 14 T cell receptor beta chains derived from one specimen sequenced in a study of response to subunit inactivated influenza vaccine. TCRdb recomputed calls from the RT-PCR reads with MiXCR, one row per CDR3 protein. The top ten clones hold roughly 10% of a sample with around 530,000 distinct CDR3 sequences, 10% to 15% of them seen once. The starting material was PBMCs from blood, obtained on the day of vaccination. All receptors come from a man aged 50 to 59 who received an inactivated influenza vaccine.

Turning to this clonotype: A much bigger clone sits one base away, suggesting this may be a read error. The V call is TRBV14, the J call TRBJ2-1; D uncertain. V dropped 1 base and J dropped 0 bases, with 7 bases sitting between them. Germline V lookup: CDR1 SGHDN, CDR2 FVKESK. CDR3 size: 15 residues. CDR3 region: CASSQGVSSYNEQFF. The CDR3 DNA reads as TGTGCCAGCAGCCAAGGGGTGAGCTCCTACAATGAGCAGTTCTTC.

This clonotype was counted between two and nine times. The chain combines TRBV20-1 with TRBJ2-5, with TRBD1 as a possible D gene (6 bases). V lost 6 bases, J lost 4 bases, and 18 bases lay in between. The CDR3 extends over 14 amino acids. Germline V CDR1 and CDR2: DFQATT, SNEGSKA (reference sequence). The CDR3 loop reads CSAPRGGSGETQYF. In nucleotides, the CDR3 is TGCAGTGCCCCCAGGGGCGGGTCTGGAGAGACCCAGTACTTC.

This clonotype was seen at least ten times. The rearrangement links TRBV4-3 to TRBJ2-2; D may be TRBD1 or TRBD2 (6 bases each). V was pared by 2 bases and J by 2 bases, with 21 bases between. Germline V lookup: CDR1 LGHNA, CDR2 YSLEER. This CDR3 comprises 19 residues. Written as DNA, the CDR3 is TGCGCCAGCAGCCAAAAACTCGGGGGCGTCGGTCGAAACACCGGGGAGCTGTTTTTT. This gives the protein CASSQKLGGVGRNTGELFF.

The genes are TRBV28 and TRBJ2-7; D unclear. Trimming left V 6 bases short and J 2 bases short, with 20 bases between. The CDR3 is 16 amino acids. CDR1 is MDHEN, CDR2 SYDVKM, per germline. CDR3 DNA: TGTGCCAGCAGACCTGCTACGGACGGAACCACCTACGAGCAGTACTTC. Protein: CASRPATDGTTYEQYF. The full variable domain, in which reference TRBV28 and TRBJ2-7 provide the parts outside the CDR3, is DVKVTQSSRYLVKRTGEKVFLECVQDMDHENMFWYRQDPGLGLRLIYFSYDVKMKEKGDIPEGYSVSREKKERFSLILESASTNQTSMYLCASRPATDGTTYEQYFGPGTRLTVT.

The chain couples TRBV3-1 to TRBJ2-1; 14 bases match TRBD2. The CDR3 loop spans 19 amino acids. V lost 1 base, J lost 4 bases, and 9 bases stayed unmatched. CDR1 is LGHDT, CDR2 YNNKEL, per germline (reference sequence). The CDR3 sequence: CASSQGQRLAGGPYNEQFF. CDR3 bases: TGTGCCAGCAGCCAAGGCCAACGACTAGCGGGGGGGCCATACAATGAGCAGTTCTTC.

This clonotype was counted many times. The V gene is TRBV28, the J gene TRBJ2-1, with 7 bases lining up with TRBD2. The CDR3 has 13 amino acids. Germline CDR1 and CDR2: MDHEN and SYDVKM. With V trimmed by 4 bases and J by 4 bases, 1 base remained unmatched. CDR3 coding DNA: TGTGCCAGCAGTTGGACTAGGTACAATGAGCAGTTCTTC. Protein product: CASSWTRYNEQFF. The full variable domain, its missing parts supplied by reference TRBV28 and TRBJ2-1, is DVKVTQSSRYLVKRTGEKVFLECVQDMDHENMFWYRQDPGLGLRLIYFSYDVKMKEKGDIPEGYSVSREKKERFSLILESASTNQTSMYLCASSWTRYNEQFFGPGTRLTVL.

The gene calls are TRBV6-6 and TRBJ2-5; a weak D match, TRBD1 (6 bases). Germline CDR1 MNHNY, CDR2 SVGAGI (reference sequence). Trimming left V 0 bases short and J 4 bases short, with 6 bases between. The CDR3 has 13 residues. CDR3 residues: CASSYSTGETQYF. In DNA form, the CDR3 reads TGTGCCAGCAGTTACTCGACAGGAGAGACCCAGTACTTC.

CDR3 sequence: CSARDVPGQMTSYEQYF. DNA for the CDR3: TGCAGTGCTAGAGATGTACCGGGACAGATGACCTCCTACGAGCAGTACTTC. The chain links TRBV20-1 to TRBJ2-7, with 7 bases matching TRBD1. Losses at the gene ends were 0 bases for V and 0 bases for J; bases not matched to a gene: 11. Germline CDR1 DFQATT, CDR2 SNEGSKA (reference sequence). The CDR3 runs 17 residues.

The chain is built from TRBV29-1 and TRBJ2-1, with 8 bases fitting TRBD2. This CDR3 is built from 15 residues. Unmatched junction bases numbered 7, after V lost 1 base and J lost 5 bases. The V gene's germline CDR1 is SQVTM and CDR2 ANQGSEA. CDR3 nucleotides: TGCAGCGTTGAAGGGTGGACTAGCACAGACAATGAGCAGTTCTTC. This translates into CSVEGWTSTDNEQFF.

There are a few counts of this clonotype. The chain is built from TRBV6-1 and TRBJ2-5, with a weak D call TRBD2 (7 bases). The germline gives CDR1 MNHNS, CDR2 SASEGT. The CDR3 consists of 15 residues. The ends were cut back, 8 bases at V and 6 bases at J, with 22 bases in the middle. The CDR3 loop is CASRQGGGTRKTQYF. The CDR3 bases are TGTGCCAGCCGTCAGGGAGGGGGAACGAGAAAGACCCAGTACTTC.

This clonotype was seen repeatedly, ten times or more. The chain has TRBV7-2 and TRBJ1-5; D is unclear. The germline V and J ends were trimmed by 5 bases and 4 bases, with 9 bases remaining between them. CDR1 SGHTA and CDR2 FQGNSA come from the germline V gene. The length of the CDR3 is 13 residues. CDR3 amino acids: CASSQDGNQPQHF. In DNA, the CDR3 is TGTGCCAGCAGCCAGGACGGGAATCAGCCCCAGCATTTT.

This clonotype has only a few counts. The chain carries TRBV6-2 or TRBV6-3 and TRBJ1-6; D remains unclear. V was pared by 7 bases and J by 7 bases, with 14 bases between. This CDR3 has 14 residues. CDR1 and CDR2 from the germline V gene are MNHEY and SVGEGT. DNA for the CDR3: TGTGCCAGCACCCTACGTGGGGTGAATTCACCCCTCCACTTT. Translated: CASTLRGVNSPLHF.

This clonotype has ten or more counts. The chain has TRBV12-3 or TRBV12-4 and TRBJ2-5; maybe TRBD1 (6 bases). The V end lost 0 bases, the J end lost 3 bases, and 8 bases lay between the germline ends. The CDR3 is 14 amino acids. The CDR3 DNA is TGTGCCAGCAGTTTAGCCGACAGGAAAGAGACCCAGTACTTC. Its protein product is CASSLADRKETQYF.

This clonotype has at least ten counts. V is TRBV7-2 and J is TRBJ2-2; the D is unclear. Germline V lookup: CDR1 SGHTA, CDR2 FQGNSA. This CDR3 is 12 amino acids long. V was trimmed by 7 bases and J by 3 bases, leaving 6 bases between them. The CDR3 is CASKLYTGELFF. The CDR3 region has the DNA TGTGCCAGCAAGCTTTACACCGGGGAGCTGTTTTTT.